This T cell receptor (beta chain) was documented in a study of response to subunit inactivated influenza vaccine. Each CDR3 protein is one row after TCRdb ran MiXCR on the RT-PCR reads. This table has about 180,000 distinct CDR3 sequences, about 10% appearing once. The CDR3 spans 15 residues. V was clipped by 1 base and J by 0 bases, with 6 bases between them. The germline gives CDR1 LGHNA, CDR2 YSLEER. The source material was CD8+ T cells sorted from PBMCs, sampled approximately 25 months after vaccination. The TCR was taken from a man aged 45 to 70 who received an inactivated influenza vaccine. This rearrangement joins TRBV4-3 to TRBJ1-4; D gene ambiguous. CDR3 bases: TGCGCCAGCAGCCAAGTGGCCGCAACTAATGAAAAACTGTTTTTT. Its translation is CASSQVAATNEKLFF.